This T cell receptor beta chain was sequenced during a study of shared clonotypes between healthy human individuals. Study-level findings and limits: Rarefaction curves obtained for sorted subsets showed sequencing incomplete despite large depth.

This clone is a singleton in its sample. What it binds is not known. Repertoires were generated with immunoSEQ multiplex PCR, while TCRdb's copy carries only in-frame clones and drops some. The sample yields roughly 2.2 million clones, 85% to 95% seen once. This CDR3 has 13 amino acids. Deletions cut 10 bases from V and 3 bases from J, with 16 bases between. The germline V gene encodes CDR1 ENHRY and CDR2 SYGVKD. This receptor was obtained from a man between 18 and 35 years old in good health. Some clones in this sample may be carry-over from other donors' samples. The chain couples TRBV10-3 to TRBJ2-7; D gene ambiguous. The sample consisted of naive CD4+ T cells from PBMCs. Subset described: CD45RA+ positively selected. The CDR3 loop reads CATHEAGGYEQYF. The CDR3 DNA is TGTGCCACCCACGAGGCCGGCGGCTACGAGCAGTACTTC.